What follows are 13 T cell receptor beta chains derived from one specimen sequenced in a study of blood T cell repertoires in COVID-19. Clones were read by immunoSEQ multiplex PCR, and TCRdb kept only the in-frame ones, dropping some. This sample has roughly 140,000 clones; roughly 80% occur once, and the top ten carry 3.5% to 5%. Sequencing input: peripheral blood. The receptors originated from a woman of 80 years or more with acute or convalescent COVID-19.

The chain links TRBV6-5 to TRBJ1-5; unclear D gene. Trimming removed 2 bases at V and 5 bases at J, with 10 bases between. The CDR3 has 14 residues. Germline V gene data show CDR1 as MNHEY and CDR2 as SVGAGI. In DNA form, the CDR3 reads TGTGCCAGCAGTTACGGCAGGTGGGATCAGCCCCAGCATTTT. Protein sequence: CASSYGRWDQPQHF.

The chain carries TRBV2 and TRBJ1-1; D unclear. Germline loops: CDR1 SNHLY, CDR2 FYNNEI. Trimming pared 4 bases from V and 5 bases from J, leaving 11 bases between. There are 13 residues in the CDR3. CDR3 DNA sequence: TGTGCCAGCAGTGCTAGCCTGTGGACTGAAGCTTTCTTT. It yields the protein CASSASLWTEAFF.

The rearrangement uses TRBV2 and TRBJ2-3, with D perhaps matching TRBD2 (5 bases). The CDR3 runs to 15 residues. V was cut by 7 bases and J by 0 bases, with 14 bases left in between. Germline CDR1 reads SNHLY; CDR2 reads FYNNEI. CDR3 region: CASTWRLFSTDTQYF. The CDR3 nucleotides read TGTGCCAGCACCTGGAGGCTCTTCAGCACAGATACGCAGTATTTT.

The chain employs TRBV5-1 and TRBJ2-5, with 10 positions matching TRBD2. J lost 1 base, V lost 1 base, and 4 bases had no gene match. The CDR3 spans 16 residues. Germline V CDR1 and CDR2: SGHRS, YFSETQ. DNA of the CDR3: TGCGCCAGCAGCTTGACGGCTAGCGGGGGCCAAGAGACCCAGTACTTC. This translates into CASSLTASGGQETQYF.

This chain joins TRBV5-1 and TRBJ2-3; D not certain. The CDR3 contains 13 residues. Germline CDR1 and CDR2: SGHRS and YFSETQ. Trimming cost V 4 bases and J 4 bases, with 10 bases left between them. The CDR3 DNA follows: TGCGCCAGCAGCGCGAGTGTCGCAGATACGCAGTATTTT. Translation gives CASSASVADTQYF.

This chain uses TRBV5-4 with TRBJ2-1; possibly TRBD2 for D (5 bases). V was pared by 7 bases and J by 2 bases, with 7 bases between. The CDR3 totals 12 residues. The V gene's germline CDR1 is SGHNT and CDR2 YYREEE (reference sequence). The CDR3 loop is CASASTYNEQFF. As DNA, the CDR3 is TGTGCCAGCGCTAGCACCTACAATGAGCAGTTCTTC.

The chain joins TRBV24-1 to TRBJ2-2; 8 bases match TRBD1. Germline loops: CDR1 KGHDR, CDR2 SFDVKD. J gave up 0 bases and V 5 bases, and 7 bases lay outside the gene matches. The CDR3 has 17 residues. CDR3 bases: TGTGCCACCAGTGGTAAACCGGGACAGGCGAACACCGGGGAGCTGTTTTTT. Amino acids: CATSGKPGQANTGELFF.

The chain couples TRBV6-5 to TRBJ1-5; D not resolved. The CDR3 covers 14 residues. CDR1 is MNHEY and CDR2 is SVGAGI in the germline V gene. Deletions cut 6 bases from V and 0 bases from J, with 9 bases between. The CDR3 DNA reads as TGTGCCAGCAGCTCTAAGTATAGCAATCAGCCCCAGCATTTT. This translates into CASSSKYSNQPQHF.

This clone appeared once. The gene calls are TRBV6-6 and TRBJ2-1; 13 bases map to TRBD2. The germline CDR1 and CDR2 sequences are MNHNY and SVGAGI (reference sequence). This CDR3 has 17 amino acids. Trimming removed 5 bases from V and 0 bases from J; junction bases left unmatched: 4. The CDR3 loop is CASSLGLAGVSYNEQFF. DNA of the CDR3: TGTGCCAGCAGTCTCGGACTAGCGGGAGTCTCCTACAATGAGCAGTTCTTC.

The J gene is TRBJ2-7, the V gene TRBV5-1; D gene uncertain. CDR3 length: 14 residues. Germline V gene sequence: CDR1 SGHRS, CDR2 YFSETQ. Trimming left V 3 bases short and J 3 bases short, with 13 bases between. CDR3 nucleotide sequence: TGCGCCAGCAGCTCGGCGACACAATACTACGAGCAGTACTTC. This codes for CASSSATQYYEQYF.

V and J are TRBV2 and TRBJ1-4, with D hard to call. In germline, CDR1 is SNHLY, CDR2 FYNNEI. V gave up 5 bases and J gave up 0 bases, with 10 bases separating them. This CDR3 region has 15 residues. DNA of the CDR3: TGTGCCAGCAGTCCTTTGGCGGCAACTAATGAAAAACTGTTTTTT. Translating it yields CASSPLAATNEKLFF.

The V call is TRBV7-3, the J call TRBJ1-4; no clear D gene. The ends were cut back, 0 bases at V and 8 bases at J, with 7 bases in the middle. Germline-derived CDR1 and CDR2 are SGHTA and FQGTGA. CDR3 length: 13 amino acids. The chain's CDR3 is CASSLTRGEKLFF. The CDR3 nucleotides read TGTGCCAGCAGCTTAACGCGGGGAGAAAAACTGTTTTTT.

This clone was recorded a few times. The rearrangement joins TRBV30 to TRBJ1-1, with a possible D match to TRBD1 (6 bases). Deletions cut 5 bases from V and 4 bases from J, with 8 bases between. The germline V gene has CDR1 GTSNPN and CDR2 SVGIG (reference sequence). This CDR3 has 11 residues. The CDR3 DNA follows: TGTGCCTGGGGACAGTCCACTGAAGCTTTCTTT. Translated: CAWGQSTEAFF.